The sequence of this T cell receptor beta chain was determined in a study of control samples from healthy donors and cancer patients. Germline assignment: CDR1 SGHKS and CDR2 YYEKEE (reference sequence). The V gene end was trimmed by 4 bases and the J gene end by 7 bases; junction bases not matched to a gene: 15. CDR3 length equals 16 residues. Turning to this clone: The same CDR3 can be traced to other DNA sequences in this sample.

Profiled with immunoSEQ multiplex PCR; TCRdb holds only in-frame clones, not every one. The sample holds 150,000 to 200,000 clones; 88% are singletons and the top ten take under 2%. This receptor was taken from a man aged 18 to 35 in good health. The gene calls are TRBV5-5 and TRBJ1-2; TRBD1 matches 8 bases. Sequencing input: blood. In DNA, the CDR3 is TGTGCCAGCAGCCCGTTGTCCGACAGGGGTCAAGGTGGCTACACCTTC. It codes for CASSPLSDRGQGGYTF.